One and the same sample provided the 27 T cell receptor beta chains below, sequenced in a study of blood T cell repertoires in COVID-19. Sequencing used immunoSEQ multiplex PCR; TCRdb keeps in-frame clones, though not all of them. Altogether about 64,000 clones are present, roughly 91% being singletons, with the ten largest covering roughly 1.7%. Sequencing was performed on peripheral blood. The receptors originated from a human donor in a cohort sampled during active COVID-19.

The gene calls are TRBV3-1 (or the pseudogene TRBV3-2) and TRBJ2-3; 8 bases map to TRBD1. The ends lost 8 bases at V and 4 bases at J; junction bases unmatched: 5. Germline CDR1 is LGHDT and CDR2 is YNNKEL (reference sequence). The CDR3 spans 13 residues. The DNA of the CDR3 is TGTGCCAGCGACAGGGGAAACGCAGATACGCAGTATTTT. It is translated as CASDRGNADTQYF.

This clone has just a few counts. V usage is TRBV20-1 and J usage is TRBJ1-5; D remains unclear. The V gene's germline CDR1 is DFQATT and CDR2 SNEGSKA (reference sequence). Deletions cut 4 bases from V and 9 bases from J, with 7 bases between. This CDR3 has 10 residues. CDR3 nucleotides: TGCAGTGCTAATCATTGGCCCCAGCATTTT. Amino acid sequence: CSANHWPQHF.

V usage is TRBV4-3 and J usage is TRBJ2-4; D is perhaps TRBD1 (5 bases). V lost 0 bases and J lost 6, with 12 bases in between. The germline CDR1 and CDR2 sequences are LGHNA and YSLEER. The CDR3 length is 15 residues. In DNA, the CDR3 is TGCGCCAGCAGCCAAGAGTTTTCCAGGGTAAACATTCAGTACTTC. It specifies CASSQEFSRVNIQYF.

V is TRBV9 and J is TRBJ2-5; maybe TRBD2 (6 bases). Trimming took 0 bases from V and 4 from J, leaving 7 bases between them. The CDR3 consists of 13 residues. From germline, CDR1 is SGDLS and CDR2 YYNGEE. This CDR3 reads CASSVGLVETQYF. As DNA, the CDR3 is TGTGCCAGCAGCGTAGGACTAGTAGAGACCCAGTACTTC.

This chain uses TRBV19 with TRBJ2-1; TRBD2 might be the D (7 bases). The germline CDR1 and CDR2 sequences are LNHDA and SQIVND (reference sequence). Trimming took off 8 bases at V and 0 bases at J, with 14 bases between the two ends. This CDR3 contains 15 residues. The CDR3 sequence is CASREDRSSYNEQFF. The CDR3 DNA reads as TGTGCCAGTCGGGAGGACAGAAGCTCCTACAATGAGCAGTTCTTC.

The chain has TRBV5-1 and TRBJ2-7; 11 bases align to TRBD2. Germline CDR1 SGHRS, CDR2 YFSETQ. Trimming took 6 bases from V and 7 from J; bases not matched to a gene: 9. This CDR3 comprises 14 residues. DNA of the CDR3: TGCGCCAGCACCCTAGCGGGAGGCACTTCAGAGCAGTACTTC. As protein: CASTLAGGTSEQYF.

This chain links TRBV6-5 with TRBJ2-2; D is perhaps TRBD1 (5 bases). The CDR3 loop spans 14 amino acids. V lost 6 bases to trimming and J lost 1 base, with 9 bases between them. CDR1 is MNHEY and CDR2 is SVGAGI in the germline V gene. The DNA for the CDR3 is TGTGCCAGCAGGATGACAGTGAACACCGGGGAGCTGTTTTTT. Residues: CASRMTVNTGELFF.

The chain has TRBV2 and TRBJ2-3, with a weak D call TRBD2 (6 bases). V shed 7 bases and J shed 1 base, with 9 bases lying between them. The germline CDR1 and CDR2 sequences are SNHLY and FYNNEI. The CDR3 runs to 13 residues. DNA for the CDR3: TGTGCCAGCACGGGGGATGGCACAGATACGCAGTATTTT. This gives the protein CASTGDGTDTQYF. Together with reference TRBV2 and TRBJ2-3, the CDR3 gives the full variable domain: EPEVTQTPSHQVTQMGQEVILRCVPISNHLYFYWYRQILGQKVEFLVSFYNNEISEKSEIFDDQFSVERPDGSNFTLKIRSTKLEDSAMYFCASTGDGTDTQYFGPGTRLTVL.

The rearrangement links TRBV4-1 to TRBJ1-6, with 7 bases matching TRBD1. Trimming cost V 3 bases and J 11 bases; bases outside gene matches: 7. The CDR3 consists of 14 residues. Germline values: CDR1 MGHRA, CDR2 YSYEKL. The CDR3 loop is CASSQDDRVTPLHF. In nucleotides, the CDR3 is TGCGCCAGCAGCCAGGATGACAGGGTAACACCCCTCCACTTT.

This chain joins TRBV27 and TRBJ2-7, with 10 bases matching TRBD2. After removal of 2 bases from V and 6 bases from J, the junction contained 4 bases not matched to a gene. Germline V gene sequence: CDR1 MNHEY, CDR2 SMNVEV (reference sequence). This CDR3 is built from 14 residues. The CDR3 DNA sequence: TGTGCCAGCAGTTTACGAGCGGGAGGGCCCGAGCAGTACTTC. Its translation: CASSLRAGGPEQYF.

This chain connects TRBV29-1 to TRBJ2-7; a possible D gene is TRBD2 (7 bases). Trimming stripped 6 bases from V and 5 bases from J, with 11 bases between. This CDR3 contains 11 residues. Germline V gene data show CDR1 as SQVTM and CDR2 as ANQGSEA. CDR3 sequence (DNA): TGCAGCGTGGGGGGGGGCCACGAGCAGTACTTC. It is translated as CSVGGGHEQYF.

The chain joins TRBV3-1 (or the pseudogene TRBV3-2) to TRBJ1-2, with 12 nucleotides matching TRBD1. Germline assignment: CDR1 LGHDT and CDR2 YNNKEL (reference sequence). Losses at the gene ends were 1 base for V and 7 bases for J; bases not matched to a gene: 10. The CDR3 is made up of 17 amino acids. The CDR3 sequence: CASSQADGGTGGAGYTF. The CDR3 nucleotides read TGTGCCAGCAGCCAAGCTGATGGGGGGACAGGGGGCGCTGGCTACACCTTC.

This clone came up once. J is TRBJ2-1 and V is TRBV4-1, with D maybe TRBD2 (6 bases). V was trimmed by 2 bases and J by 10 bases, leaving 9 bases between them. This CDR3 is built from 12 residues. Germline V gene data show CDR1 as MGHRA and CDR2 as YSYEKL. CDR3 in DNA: TGCGCCAGCAGCCAATCTCTAGCGGAGCAGTTCTTC. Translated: CASSQSLAEQFF.

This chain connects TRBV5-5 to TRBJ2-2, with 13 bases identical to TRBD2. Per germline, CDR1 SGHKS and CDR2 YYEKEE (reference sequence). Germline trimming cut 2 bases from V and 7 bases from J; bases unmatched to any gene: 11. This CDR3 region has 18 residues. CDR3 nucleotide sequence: TGTGCCAGCAGCTTAGAACCGGGACTAGCGGGAAGGGACGGGGAGCTGTTTTTT. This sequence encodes CASSLEPGLAGRDGELFF.

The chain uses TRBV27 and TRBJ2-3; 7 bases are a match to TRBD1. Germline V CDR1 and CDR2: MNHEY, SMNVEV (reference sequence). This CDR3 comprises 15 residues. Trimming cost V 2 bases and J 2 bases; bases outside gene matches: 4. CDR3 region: CASSLRQGVTDTQYF. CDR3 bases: TGTGCCAGCAGTTTACGGCAGGGGGTCACAGATACGCAGTATTTT.

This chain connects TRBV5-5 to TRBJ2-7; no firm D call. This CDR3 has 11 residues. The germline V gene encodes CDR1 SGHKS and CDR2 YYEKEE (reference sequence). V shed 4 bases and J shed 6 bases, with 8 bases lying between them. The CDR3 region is CASSPSLEQYF. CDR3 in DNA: TGTGCCAGCAGCCCAAGCCTCGAGCAGTACTTC.

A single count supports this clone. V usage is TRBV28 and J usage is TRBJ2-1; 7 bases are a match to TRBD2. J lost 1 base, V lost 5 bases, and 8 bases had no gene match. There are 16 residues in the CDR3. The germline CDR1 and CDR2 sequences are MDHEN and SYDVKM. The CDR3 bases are TGTGCCAGCAGTAAAAATGGGGGGGGGTCCTACAATGAGCAGTTCTTC. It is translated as CASSKNGGGSYNEQFF.

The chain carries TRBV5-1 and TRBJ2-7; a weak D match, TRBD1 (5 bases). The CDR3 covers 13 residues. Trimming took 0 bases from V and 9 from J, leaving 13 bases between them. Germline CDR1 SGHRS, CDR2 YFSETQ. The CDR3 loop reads CASSLASGSGQYF. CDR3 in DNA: TGCGCCAGCAGCTTGGCCTCAGGGTCGGGGCAGTACTTC.

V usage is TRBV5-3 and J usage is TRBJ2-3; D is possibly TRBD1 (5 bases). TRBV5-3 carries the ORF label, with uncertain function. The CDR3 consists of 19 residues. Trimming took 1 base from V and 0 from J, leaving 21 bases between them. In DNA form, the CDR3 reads TGTGCCAGAAGCTTGTTTGAAGTTCTGGGCCAGGGAAGCACAGATACGCAGTATTTT. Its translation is CARSLFEVLGQGSTDTQYF.

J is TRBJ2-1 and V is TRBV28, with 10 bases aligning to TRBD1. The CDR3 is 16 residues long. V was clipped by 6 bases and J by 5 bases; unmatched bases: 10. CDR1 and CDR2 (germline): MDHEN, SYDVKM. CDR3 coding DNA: TGTGCCAGCAGCTCTTCCGGACAGGGGGGAGACAATGAGCAGTTCTTC. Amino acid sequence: CASSSSGQGGDNEQFF. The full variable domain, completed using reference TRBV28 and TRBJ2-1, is DVKVTQSSRYLVKRTGEKVFLECVQDMDHENMFWYRQDPGLGLRLIYFSYDVKMKEKGDIPEGYSVSREKKERFSLILESASTNQTSMYLCASSSSGQGGDNEQFFGPGTRLTVL.

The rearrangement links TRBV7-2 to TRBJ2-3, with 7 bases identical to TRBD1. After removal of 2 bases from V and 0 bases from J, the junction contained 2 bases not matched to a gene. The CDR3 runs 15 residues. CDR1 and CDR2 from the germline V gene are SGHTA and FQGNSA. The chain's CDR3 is CASSLMGQSTDTQYF. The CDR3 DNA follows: TGTGCCAGCAGCTTAATGGGACAGAGCACAGATACGCAGTATTTT. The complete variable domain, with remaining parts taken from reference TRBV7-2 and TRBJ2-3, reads GAGVSQSPSNKVTEKGKDVELRCDPISGHTALYWYRQSLGQGLEFLIYFQGNSAPDKSGLPSDRFSAERTGGSVSTLTIQRTQQEDSAVYLCASSLMGQSTDTQYFGPGTRLTVL.

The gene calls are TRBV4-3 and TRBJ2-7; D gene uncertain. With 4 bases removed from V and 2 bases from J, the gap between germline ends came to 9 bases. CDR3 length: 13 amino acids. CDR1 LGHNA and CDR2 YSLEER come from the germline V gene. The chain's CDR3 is CASSPTVTYEQYF. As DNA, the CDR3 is TGCGCCAGCAGCCCGACTGTGACCTACGAGCAGTACTTC.

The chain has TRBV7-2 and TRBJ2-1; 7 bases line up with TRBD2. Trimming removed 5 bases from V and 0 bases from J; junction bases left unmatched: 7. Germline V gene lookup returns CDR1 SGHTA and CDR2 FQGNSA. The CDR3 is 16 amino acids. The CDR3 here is CASSPDRGSSYNEQFF. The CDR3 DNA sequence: TGTGCCAGCAGCCCGGATCGCGGGAGCTCCTACAATGAGCAGTTCTTC.

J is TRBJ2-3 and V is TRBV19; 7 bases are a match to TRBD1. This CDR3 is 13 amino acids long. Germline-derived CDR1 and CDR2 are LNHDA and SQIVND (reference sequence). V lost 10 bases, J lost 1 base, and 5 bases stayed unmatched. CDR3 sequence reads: CATRQGGTDTQYF. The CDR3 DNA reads TGTGCCACAAGACAGGGCGGCACAGATACGCAGTATTTT.

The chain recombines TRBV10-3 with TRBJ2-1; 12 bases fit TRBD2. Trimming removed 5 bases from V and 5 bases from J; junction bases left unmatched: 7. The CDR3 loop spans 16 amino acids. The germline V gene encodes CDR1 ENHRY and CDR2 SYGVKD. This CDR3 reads CAISTTLAGGNNEQFF. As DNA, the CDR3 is TGTGCCATCAGTACGACACTAGCGGGAGGTAACAATGAGCAGTTCTTC.

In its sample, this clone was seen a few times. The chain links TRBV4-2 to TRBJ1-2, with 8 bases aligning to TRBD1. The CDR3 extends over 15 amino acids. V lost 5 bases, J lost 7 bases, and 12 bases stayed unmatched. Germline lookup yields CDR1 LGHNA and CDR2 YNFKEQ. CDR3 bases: TGTGCCAGCAGCTTATACAGGGGGGCTGGGGGTGGCTACACCTTC. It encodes CASSLYRGAGGGYTF.

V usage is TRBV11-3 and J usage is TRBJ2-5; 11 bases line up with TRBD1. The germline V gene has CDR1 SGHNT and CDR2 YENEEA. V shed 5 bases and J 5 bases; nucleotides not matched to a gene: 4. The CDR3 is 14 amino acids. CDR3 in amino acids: CASSRDRGGETQYF. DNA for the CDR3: TGTGCCAGCAGCCGGGACAGGGGGGGGGAGACCCAGTACTTC. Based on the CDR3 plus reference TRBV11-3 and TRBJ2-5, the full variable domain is EAGVVQSPRYKIIEKKQPVAFWCNPISGHNTLYWYLQNLGQGPELLIRYENEEAVDDSQLPKDRFSAERLKGVDSTLKIQPAELGDSAVYLCASSRDRGGETQYFGPGTRLLVL.